This paragraph reports one TCR beta chain. This CDR3 spans 14 amino acids. Trimming removed 7 bases from V and 6 bases from J; junction bases left unmatched: 8. Per germline, CDR1 MNHEY and CDR2 SVGAGI. The data were taken from a study of blood T cell repertoires in COVID-19. Repertoires were generated with immunoSEQ multiplex PCR, while TCRdb's copy carries only in-frame clones and drops some. In the table there are approximately 120,000 clones, roughly 87% of which are singletons. Sequenced input: peripheral blood. This TCR came from a woman of 80 years or more with acute or convalescent COVID-19. This chain joins TRBV6-5 and TRBJ1-4; 7 bases agree with TRBD1. In DNA form, the CDR3 reads TGTGCCAGCACACTTAGGGGGCCGGATGAAAAACTGTTTTTT. It codes for CASTLRGPDEKLFF.